This is a list of T cell receptor beta chains from one sample in a study of vaccination effects on CD4 cells after COVID-19. No cognate antigen is known for these TCRs. TCRdb's table, derived via immunoSEQ multiplex PCR, lists solely in-frame clones and lacks some. The sample records about 45,000 clones, around 70% being singletons. The source material was CD4+ T cells from PBMCs cultured without peptide, sampled after COVID-19 vaccination. These receptors were taken from a human donor who received a COVID-19 vaccine. CDR3s include the opening cysteine and the closing phenylalanine or tryptophan. D genes are given only for firm matches. Only part of the rows carry a size: once, few, many, or a class if the clone is expanded.

D gene: TRBD1
V gene: TRBV7-9
clone size: -
J gene: TRBJ1-1
CDR3 protein: CASSLTGGMNTEAFF
CDR3 DNA: TGTGCCAGCAGCCTGACAGGGGGCATGAACACTGAAGCTTTCTTT

D gene: -
V gene: TRBV5-4
clone size: -
J gene: TRBJ2-3
CDR3 protein: CASSLRGTTGDTQYF
CDR3 DNA: TGTGCCAGCAGCTTGCGGGGAACTACAGGAGATACGCAGTATTTT

D gene: -
V gene: TRBV10-1
clone size: -
J gene: TRBJ1-4
CDR3 protein: CASSDQPNEKLFF
CDR3 DNA: TGCGCCAGCAGTGATCAGCCTAATGAAAAACTGTTTTTT

D gene: -
V gene: TRBV27
clone size: -
J gene: TRBJ1-1
CDR3 protein: CASSLMQGLPNTEAFF
CDR3 DNA: TGTGCCAGCAGTTTGATGCAGGGGCTACCGAACACTGAAGCTTTCTTT

D gene: TRBD1
V gene: TRBV6-5
clone size: -
J gene: TRBJ1-2
CDR3 protein: CASSYSQGESYGYTF
CDR3 DNA: TGTGCCAGCAGTTACTCCCAGGGGGAATCTTATGGCTACACCTTC

D gene: TRBD1
V gene: TRBV6-5
clone size: -
J gene: TRBJ2-7
CDR3 protein: CASINTGGEQYF
CDR3 DNA: TGTGCCAGCATAAATACAGGGGGCGAGCAGTACTTC

D gene: -
V gene: TRBV11-2
clone size: once
J gene: TRBJ1-2
CDR3 protein: CASSLNWAYGYTF
CDR3 DNA: TGTGCCAGCAGCTTAAATTGGGCCTATGGCTACACCTTC

D gene: TRBD2
V gene: TRBV27
clone size: once
J gene: TRBJ2-7
CDR3 protein: CASSQTRSAGEGYEQYF
CDR3 DNA: TGTGCCAGCAGTCAAACCCGTTCAGCGGGAGAGGGCTACGAGCAGTACTTC

D gene: TRBD1
V gene: TRBV5-6
clone size: -
J gene: TRBJ2-7
CDR3 protein: CASSLAPDREQYF
CDR3 DNA: TGTGCCAGCAGCTTGGCTCCGGACAGGGAGCAGTACTTC

D gene: TRBD1
V gene: TRBV5-1
clone size: once
J gene: TRBJ1-1
CDR3 protein: CASSLAGGQPNTEAFF
CDR3 DNA: TGCGCCAGCAGCTTGGCCGGGGGACAGCCGAACACTGAAGCTTTCTTT

D gene: TRBD1
V gene: TRBV7-9
clone size: -
J gene: TRBJ2-7
CDR3 protein: CASRTGGPSYEQYF
CDR3 DNA: TGTGCCAGCAGAACAGGGGGACCATCCTACGAGCAGTACTTC

D gene: -
V gene: TRBV6-1
clone size: -
J gene: TRBJ2-7
CDR3 protein: CASSETGRAAREEQYF
CDR3 DNA: TGTGCCAGCAGTGAAACGGGTAGGGCAGCGCGGGAAGAGCAGTACTTC

D gene: -
V gene: TRBV5-4
clone size: -
J gene: TRBJ2-1
CDR3 protein: CASSPDRGAWNEQFF
CDR3 DNA: TGTGCCAGCAGCCCTGACCGGGGGGCATGGAATGAGCAGTTCTTC

D gene: -
V gene: TRBV11-2
clone size: -
J gene: TRBJ2-5
CDR3 protein: CASSPAGTQRETQYF
CDR3 DNA: TGTGCCAGCAGCCCGGCCGGGACACAGAGGGAGACCCAGTACTTC

D gene: TRBD1
V gene: TRBV10-2
clone size: -
J gene: TRBJ1-5
CDR3 protein: CASSYGQGGQPQHF
CDR3 DNA: TGCGCCAGCAGCTACGGACAGGGGGGTCAGCCCCAGCATTTT

D gene: -
V gene: TRBV6-5
clone size: -
J gene: TRBJ2-7
CDR3 protein: CASRRFSYEQYF
CDR3 DNA: TGTGCCAGCAGAAGATTCTCCTACGAGCAGTACTTC

D gene: TRBD2
V gene: TRBV5-1
clone size: -
J gene: TRBJ2-3
CDR3 protein: CASSSGLAGVRTDTQYF
CDR3 DNA: TGCGCCAGCAGCTCGGGACTAGCGGGGGTTCGCACAGATACGCAGTATTTT

D gene: TRBD1
V gene: TRBV7-9
clone size: -
J gene: TRBJ2-5
CDR3 protein: CASSSGQGALQETQYF
CDR3 DNA: TGTGCCAGCAGCTCTGGACAGGGGGCCCTCCAAGAGACCCAGTACTTC

D gene: -
V gene: TRBV3-1/TRBV3-2
clone size: -
J gene: TRBJ2-3
CDR3 protein: CASSQVAADTQYF
CDR3 DNA: TGTGCCAGCAGCCAGGTAGCCGCAGATACGCAGTATTTT

D gene: -
V gene: TRBV3-1/TRBV3-2
clone size: -
J gene: TRBJ2-3
CDR3 protein: CASSMSSTSTDTQYF
CDR3 DNA: TGTGCCAGCTCGATGAGCTCGACTAGCACAGATACGCAGTATTTT

D gene: -
V gene: TRBV21-1
clone size: once
J gene: TRBJ1-6
CDR3 protein: CASRDETRGGSPLHF
CDR3 DNA: TGTGCCAGCAGAGATGAGACACGCGGCGGTTCACCCCTCCACTTT

D gene: TRBD1
V gene: TRBV7-9
clone size: -
J gene: TRBJ1-5
CDR3 protein: CASSDRDDQPQHF
CDR3 DNA: TGTGCCAGCAGCGACAGGGATGATCAGCCCCAGCATTTT

D gene: -
V gene: TRBV5-4
clone size: -
J gene: TRBJ2-5
CDR3 protein: CASSLRGAQETQYF
CDR3 DNA: TGTGCCAGCAGCTTGCGGGGGGCACAAGAGACCCAGTACTTC

D gene: -
V gene: TRBV18
clone size: few
J gene: TRBJ2-3
CDR3 protein: CASSPEGLADTQYF
CDR3 DNA: TGTGCCAGCTCACCTGAGGGGCTGGCAGATACGCAGTATTTT

D gene: -
V gene: TRBV2
clone size: -
J gene: TRBJ2-2
CDR3 protein: CASSGGASVTGELFF
CDR3 DNA: TGTGCCAGCAGTGGGGGGGCTAGCGTCACCGGGGAGCTGTTTTTT

D gene: TRBD1
V gene: TRBV3-1/TRBV3-2
clone size: -
J gene: TRBJ1-1
CDR3 protein: CASSQSGGTEAFF
CDR3 DNA: TGTGCCAGCAGCCAATCAGGGGGCACTGAAGCTTTCTTT

D gene: -
V gene: TRBV5-1
clone size: -
J gene: TRBJ2-5
CDR3 protein: CASSQGGALQTQYF
CDR3 DNA: TGCGCCAGCAGCCAGGGCGGCGCTCTACAGACCCAGTACTTC

D gene: -
V gene: TRBV11-2
clone size: -
J gene: TRBJ1-2
CDR3 protein: CASSLVAGGREWGGYTF
CDR3 DNA: TGTGCCAGCAGCTTAGTGGCTGGGGGCCGGGAGTGGGGTGGCTACACCTTC

D gene: -
V gene: TRBV5-8
clone size: -
J gene: TRBJ2-7
CDR3 protein: CASSLGAAGAFGEQYF
CDR3 DNA: TGTGCCAGCAGCTTGGGGGCGGCGGGGGCCTTTGGGGAGCAGTACTTC

D gene: -
V gene: TRBV18
clone size: few
J gene: TRBJ1-6
CDR3 protein: CASSLRAGGDSPLHF
CDR3 DNA: TGTGCCAGCTCACTAAGGGCCGGAGGAGATTCACCCCTCCACTTT